This TCR beta chain was recovered during a study of T cell changes during pregnancy in multiple sclerosis. TCRdb's copy holds only in-frame clones and misses some; the assay was immunoSEQ multiplex PCR. This sample carries about 74,000 clones, about nine tenths of them seen once, and the ten largest clones take over 3%. CDR3 length: 17 amino acids. The ends lost 2 bases at V and 1 base at J; junction bases unmatched: 5. Per the germline V gene, CDR1 is ENHRY and CDR2 is SYGVKD. This receptor was identified in a female donor with multiple sclerosis, enrolled in a pregnancy study. The V gene is TRBV10-3, the J gene TRBJ1-4, with 9 positions matching TRBD1. Sequencing used peripheral blood, obtained before pregnancy. The CDR3 region is CAISEPGQGGTNEKLFF. The CDR3 bases are TGTGCCATCAGTGAGCCGGGACAGGGCGGAACTAATGAAAAACTGTTTTTT.